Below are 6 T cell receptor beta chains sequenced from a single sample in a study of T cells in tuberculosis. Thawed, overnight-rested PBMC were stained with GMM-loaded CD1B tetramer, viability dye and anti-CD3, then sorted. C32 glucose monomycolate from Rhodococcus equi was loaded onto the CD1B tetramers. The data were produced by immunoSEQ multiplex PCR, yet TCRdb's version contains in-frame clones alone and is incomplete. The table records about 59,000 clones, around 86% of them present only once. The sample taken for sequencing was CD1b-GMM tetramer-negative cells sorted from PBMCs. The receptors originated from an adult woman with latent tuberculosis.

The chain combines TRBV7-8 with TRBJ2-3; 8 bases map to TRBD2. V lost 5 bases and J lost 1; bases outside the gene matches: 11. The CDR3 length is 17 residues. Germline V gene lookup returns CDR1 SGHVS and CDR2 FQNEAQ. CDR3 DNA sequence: TGTGCCAGCAGCCCCCGTTCCGGGACTAGAGGCACAGATACGCAGTATTTT. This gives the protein CASSPRSGTRGTDTQYF. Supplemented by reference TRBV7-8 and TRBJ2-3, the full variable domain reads GAGVSQSPRYKVAKRGQDVALRCDPISGHVSLFWYQQALGQGPEFLTYFQNEAQLDKSGLPSDRFFAERPEGSVSTLKIQRTQQEDSAVYLCASSPRSGTRGTDTQYFGPGTRLTVL.

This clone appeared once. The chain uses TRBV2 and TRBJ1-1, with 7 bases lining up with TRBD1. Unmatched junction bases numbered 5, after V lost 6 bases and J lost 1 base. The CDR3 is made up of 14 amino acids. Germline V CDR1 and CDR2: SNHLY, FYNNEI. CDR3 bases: TGTGCCAGCAGAACGGACAGGCAGAACACTGAAGCTTTCTTT. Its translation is CASRTDRQNTEAFF. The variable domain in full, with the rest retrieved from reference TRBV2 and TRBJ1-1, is EPEVTQTPSHQVTQMGQEVILRCVPISNHLYFYWYRQILGQKVEFLVSFYNNEISEKSEIFDDQFSVERPDGSNFTLKIRSTKLEDSAMYFCASRTDRQNTEAFFGQGTRLTVV.

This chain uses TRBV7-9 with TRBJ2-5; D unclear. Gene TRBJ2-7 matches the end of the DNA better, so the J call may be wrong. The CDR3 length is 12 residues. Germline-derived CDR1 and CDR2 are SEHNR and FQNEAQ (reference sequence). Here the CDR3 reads CASSSQAYEQYF. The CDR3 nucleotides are TGTGCCAGCAGCTCCCAGGCCTACGAGCAGTACTTC.

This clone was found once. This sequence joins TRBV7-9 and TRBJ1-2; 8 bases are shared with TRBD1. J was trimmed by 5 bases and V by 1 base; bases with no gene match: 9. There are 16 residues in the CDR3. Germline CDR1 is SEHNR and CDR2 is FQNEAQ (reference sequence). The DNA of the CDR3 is TGTGCCAGCAGCTTAGGGGCCCGGACAGGGATATATGGCTACACCTTC. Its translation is CASSLGARTGIYGYTF. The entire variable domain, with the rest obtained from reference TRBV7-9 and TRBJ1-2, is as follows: DTGVSQNPRHKITKRGQNVTFRCDPISEHNRLYWYRQTLGQGPEFLTYFQNEAQLEKSRLLSDRFSAERPKGSFSTLEIQRTEQGDSAMYLCASSLGARTGIYGYTFGSGTRLTVV.

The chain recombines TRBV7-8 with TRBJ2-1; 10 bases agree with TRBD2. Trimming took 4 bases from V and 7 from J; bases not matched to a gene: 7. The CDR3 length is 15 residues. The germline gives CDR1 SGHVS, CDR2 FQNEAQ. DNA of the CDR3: TGTGCCAGCAGCTCAGAGCGGGAGGGAATGAATGAGCAGTTCTTC. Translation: CASSSEREGMNEQFF.

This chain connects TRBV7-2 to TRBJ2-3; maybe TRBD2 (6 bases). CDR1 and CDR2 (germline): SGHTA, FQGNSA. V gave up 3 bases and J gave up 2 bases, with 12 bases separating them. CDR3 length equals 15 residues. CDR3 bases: TGTGCCAGCAGCTTTCCGGGACTCTACACAGATACGCAGTATTTT. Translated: CASSFPGLYTDTQYF. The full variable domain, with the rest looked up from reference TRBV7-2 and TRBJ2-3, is GAGVSQSPSNKVTEKGKDVELRCDPISGHTALYWYRQSLGQGLEFLIYFQGNSAPDKSGLPSDRFSAERTGGSVSTLTIQRTQQEDSAVYLCASSFPGLYTDTQYFGPGTRLTVL.